The clone carrying this T cell receptor beta chain occurred a few times. Its antigen remains unknown. Compared with germline, one end of the junction differs, possibly owing to a read error. This sample stems from a study of cytomegalovirus exposure and HLA in healthy donors. Study-level points and caveats: A later analysis found TCR association rates differed by HLA locus, highest for DRB1 and lowest for HLA-C.

Primers for the PCR totalled 60 Vbeta and 13 Jbeta. Generated by immunoSEQ multiplex PCR, the TCRdb table keeps only in-frame clones and is missing some. Here the sample spans some 100,000 clones, roughly three quarters being singletons. The CDR3 loop spans 17 amino acids. Germline V CDR1 and CDR2: MDHEN, SYDVKM. The V call is TRBV28, the J call TRBJ2-4, with D tentatively TRBD2 (6 bases). The TCR originated in a female donor in good health and CMV-seropositive. Sample: PBMCs. CDR3 sequence: CASSPRTGTLAKNSQYF. As DNA, the CDR3 is TGTGCCAGCAGCCCGCGAACCGGGACTCTAGCCAAAAACAGTCAGTACTTC.